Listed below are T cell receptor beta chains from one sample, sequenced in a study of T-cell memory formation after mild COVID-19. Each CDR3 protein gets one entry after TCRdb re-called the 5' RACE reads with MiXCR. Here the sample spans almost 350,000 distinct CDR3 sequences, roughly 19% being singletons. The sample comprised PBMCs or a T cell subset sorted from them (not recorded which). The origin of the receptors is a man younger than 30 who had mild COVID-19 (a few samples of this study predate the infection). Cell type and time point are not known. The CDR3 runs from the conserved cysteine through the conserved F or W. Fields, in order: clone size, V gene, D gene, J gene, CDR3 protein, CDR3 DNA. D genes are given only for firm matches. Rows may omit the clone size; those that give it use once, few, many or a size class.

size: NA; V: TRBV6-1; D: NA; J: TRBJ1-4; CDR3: CASSEAIGRTGNEKLFF; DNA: TGTGCCAGCAGTGAAGCGATAGGCCGGACGGGTAATGAAAAACTGTTTTTT
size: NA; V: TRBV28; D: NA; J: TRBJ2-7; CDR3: CASSFGGVGNEQYF; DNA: TGTGCCAGCAGTTTCGGGGGAGTAGGGAACGAGCAGTACTTC
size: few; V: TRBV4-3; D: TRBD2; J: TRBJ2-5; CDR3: CASSQDVGTSGGGKTQYF; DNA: TGCGCCAGCAGCCAAGATGTGGGGACTAGCGGGGGAGGAAAGACCCAGTACTTC
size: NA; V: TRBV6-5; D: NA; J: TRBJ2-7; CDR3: CASSPRQVSWYEQYF; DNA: TGTGCCAGCAGTCCCCGACAGGTATCCTGGTACGAGCAGTACTTC
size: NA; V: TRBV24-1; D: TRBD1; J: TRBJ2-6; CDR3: CATSDSTRGSGANVLTF; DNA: TGTGCCACCAGTGACTCTACCAGGGGGTCTGGGGCCAACGTCCTGACTTTC
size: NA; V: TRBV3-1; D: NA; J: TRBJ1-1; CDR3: CASSRLLQQGSAFF; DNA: TGTGCCAGCAGCCGCCTTTTGCAGCAGGGCTCGGCTTTCTTT
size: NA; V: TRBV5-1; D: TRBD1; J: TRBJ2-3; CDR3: CASSTGQGADTQYF; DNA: TGCGCCAGCAGCACGGGACAGGGTGCAGATACGCAGTATTTT
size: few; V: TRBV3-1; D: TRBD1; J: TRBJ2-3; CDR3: CASSQRQGATDTQYF; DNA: TGTGCCAGCAGCCAGCGACAGGGGGCAACAGATACGCAGTATTTT
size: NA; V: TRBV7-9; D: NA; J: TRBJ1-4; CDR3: CASSSTGSHEKLFF; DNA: TGTGCCAGCAGCTCAACAGGGAGTCACGAAAAACTGTTTTTT
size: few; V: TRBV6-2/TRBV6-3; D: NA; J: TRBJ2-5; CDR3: CASSSSQGWETQYF; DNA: TGTGCCAGCAGTTCCTCACAGGGTTGGGAGACCCAGTACTTC
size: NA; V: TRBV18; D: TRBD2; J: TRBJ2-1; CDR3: CASSLLAGAGNEQFF; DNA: TGTGCCAGCTCGCTACTAGCGGGGGCCGGGAATGAGCAGTTCTTC
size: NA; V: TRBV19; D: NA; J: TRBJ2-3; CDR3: CASHPPEGEGDTQYF; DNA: TGTGCCAGTCACCCCCCCGAGGGAGAGGGAGATACGCAGTATTTT
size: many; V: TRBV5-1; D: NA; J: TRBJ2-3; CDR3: CASSAGTASTDTQYF; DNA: TGCGCCAGCAGCGCCGGGACGGCTAGCACAGATACGCAGTATTTT
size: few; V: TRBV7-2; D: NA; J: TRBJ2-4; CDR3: CASSLIGQVAKNIQYF; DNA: TGTGCCAGCAGCTTAATCGGGCAGGTAGCCAAAAACATTCAGTACTTC
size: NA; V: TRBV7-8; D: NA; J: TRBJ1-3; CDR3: CASSFWVPGEASGNTIYF; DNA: TGTGCCAGCAGCTTTTGGGTACCGGGGGAGGCCTCTGGAAACACCATATATTTT
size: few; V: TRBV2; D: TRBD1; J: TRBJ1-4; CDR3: CASSPQGREKLFF; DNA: TGTGCCAGCAGCCCACAGGGGCGGGAAAAACTGTTTTTT
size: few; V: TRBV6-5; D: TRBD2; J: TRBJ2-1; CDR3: CASSYVAGAYNEQFF; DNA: TGTGCCAGCAGTTATGTAGCGGGGGCGTACAATGAGCAGTTCTTC
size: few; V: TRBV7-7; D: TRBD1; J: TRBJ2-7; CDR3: CASSPYRDSYEQYF; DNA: TGTGCCAGCAGCCCATACCGGGACAGCTACGAGCAGTACTTC